This T cell receptor (beta chain) was recovered during a study of PD-L1 blockade in urothelial cancer. Overall study context: Males with bladder-origin urothelial cancer constituted most of the roughly 29 patients.

Germline CDR1 reads LNHDA; CDR2 reads SQIVND (reference sequence). V was cut by 6 bases and J by 0 bases, with 9 bases left in between. The CDR3 has 14 residues. Clones were sequenced by immunoSEQ multiplex PCR, and TCRdb holds only the in-frame ones, with some missing. The sample yields 35,000 to 50,000 clones, 88% seen once. Each patient gave between 1 and 8 samples, pretreatment and on-treatment. This clone has only one observation. This clonotype originated in a woman aged 60-75 years with urothelial cancer. Sequencing was performed on PBMCs, taken around atezolizumab (anti-PD-L1) treatment. The J gene is TRBJ2-1, the V gene TRBV19, with D possibly being TRBD2 (6 bases). This CDR3 reads CASRREFSYNEQFF. The CDR3 nucleotides read TGTGCCAGTAGGCGGGAATTCTCCTACAATGAGCAGTTCTTC.